Listed here are 30 T cell receptor beta chains from one sample, sequenced in a study of T cell clones after liver transplantation. Using immunoSEQ multiplex PCR, the repertoire was profiled, and TCRdb retains in-frame clones only, with some absent. The data contain some 13,000 clones, roughly four fifths of them singletons. The sample here was CD8+ T cells from blood, taken at the 22-month timepoint. These receptors were taken from a human patient who received a liver transplant. Among the T cells, some may be from the graft donor.

This clone appeared a single time. The chain carries TRBV5-1 and TRBJ2-5; possibly TRBD1 for D (6 bases). The ends were cut back, 4 bases at V and 4 bases at J, with 14 bases in the middle. The germline V gene has CDR1 SGHRS and CDR2 YFSETQ. The CDR3 has 14 residues. The CDR3 spells CASSPMQGSETQYF. CDR3 bases: TGCGCCAGCAGCCCCATGCAGGGGTCAGAGACCCAGTACTTC.

The CDR3 here is CSGTLTSGRGHEQFF. The CDR3 DNA reads TGCAGCGGGACGTTAACTAGCGGGAGGGGCCATGAGCAGTTCTTC. The V gene is TRBV29-1, the J gene TRBJ2-1, with TRBD2 matching 13 bases. Looked up from germline, CDR1 is SQVTM and CDR2 is ANQGSEA. CDR3 size: 15 residues. Unmatched junction bases numbered 11, after V lost 7 bases and J lost 8 bases.

This chain connects TRBV7-2 to TRBJ2-1; TRBD1 is a possible D gene (6 bases). The CDR3 sequence is 14 residues long. Trimming shortened V by 1 base and J by 8 bases, and 12 bases separated the two germline ends. Germline CDR1 is SGHTA and CDR2 is FQGNSA. The CDR3: CASSLDGTLDEQFF. The CDR3 DNA is TGTGCCAGCAGCTTAGACGGGACACTCGATGAGCAGTTCTTC.

The CDR3 is CASSPGGVGTGELFF. The CDR3 DNA is TGTGCCAGCAGCCCTGGCGGGGTTGGGACCGGGGAGCTGTTTTTT. V is TRBV7-9 and J is TRBJ2-2, with D maybe TRBD2 (6 bases). The CDR3 extends over 15 amino acids. Trimming stripped 5 bases from V and 5 bases from J, with 15 bases between. CDR1 and CDR2 (germline): SEHNR, FQNEAQ (reference sequence).

About this clone itself: The germline gene is not matched at one end of the junction; a read error may be the cause. The genes are TRBV5-5 and TRBJ2-7; perhaps TRBD1 as D (6 bases). Germline-derived CDR1 and CDR2 are SGHKS and YYEKEE (reference sequence). The CDR3 has 13 amino acids. This CDR3 reads CASSLVQGYEQYF. The CDR3 nucleotides read TGTGCCAGCAGTTTGGTACAGGGCTACGAGCAGTACTTC.

The rearrangement links TRBV14 to TRBJ2-3; TRBD2 aligns across 8 bases. Per the germline V gene, CDR1 is SGHDN and CDR2 is FVKESK. CDR3 length: 16 residues. The V segment lost 0 bases and the J segment 6 bases; nucleotides outside the gene matches: 8. CDR3 coding DNA: TGTGCCAGCAGCCAAGATCTCGGGGGGGCCGGCGATACGCAGTATTTT. It specifies CASSQDLGGAGDTQYF.

The chain links TRBV9 to TRBJ1-6, with 11 positions matching TRBD1. J lost 10 bases, V lost 7 bases, and 1 base had no gene match. The germline CDR1 and CDR2 sequences are SGDLS and YYNGEE. The CDR3 runs 12 residues. Written as DNA, the CDR3 is TGTGCCAGCGGGACAGGGGGGTCACCCCTCCACTTT. This encodes CASGTGGSPLHF.

The gene calls are TRBV29-1 and TRBJ2-1, with no clear D. Trimming stripped 2 bases from V and 5 bases from J, with 7 bases between. Germline lookup yields CDR1 SQVTM and CDR2 ANQGSEA. The CDR3 contains 12 residues. The CDR3 spells CSVEFRDNEQFF. The CDR3 nucleotides read TGCAGCGTTGAATTCCGGGACAATGAGCAGTTCTTC.

This sequence joins TRBV5-6 and TRBJ1-2; D gene ambiguous. CDR3 size: 18 residues. The ends were cut back, 0 bases at V and 2 bases at J, with 20 bases in the middle. The germline CDR1 and CDR2 sequences are SGHDT and YYEEEE. CDR3 region: CASSLGAGTVYRNYGYTF. CDR3 nucleotides: TGTGCCAGCAGCTTGGGCGCAGGTACGGTTTATAGGAACTATGGCTACACCTTC.

V usage is TRBV2 and J usage is TRBJ2-1, with D perhaps matching TRBD1 (5 bases). V gave up 7 bases and J gave up 10 bases, with 17 bases separating them. From germline, CDR1 is SNHLY and CDR2 FYNNEI. The CDR3 runs 13 residues. The CDR3 DNA reads TGTGCCAGCACGGAACAGGCGGATTGGGAGCAGTTCTTC. Amino acid sequence: CASTEQADWEQFF. The full variable domain, completed using reference TRBV2 and TRBJ2-1, is EPEVTQTPSHQVTQMGQEVILRCVPISNHLYFYWYRQILGQKVEFLVSFYNNEISEKSEIFDDQFSVERPDGSNFTLKIRSTKLEDSAMYFCASTEQADWEQFFGPGTRLTVL.

The rearrangement links TRBV5-4 to TRBJ2-5; the match to TRBD2 covers 14 bases. Germline-derived CDR1 and CDR2 are SGHNT and YYREEE (reference sequence). V dropped 4 bases and J dropped 5; count of bases not matched to a gene: 10. The CDR3 runs 17 residues. This CDR3 reads CASSTRLAGGPRETQYF. The DNA of the CDR3 is TGTGCCAGCAGCACCCGACTAGCGGGGGGGCCTAGGGAGACCCAGTACTTC.

This clone occurred a few times. This chain joins TRBV6-6 and TRBJ2-1; TRBD2 matches at 9 bases. Germline trimming cut 5 bases from V and 11 bases from J; bases unmatched to any gene: 10. The V gene's germline CDR1 is MNHNY and CDR2 SVGAGI (reference sequence). The CDR3 totals 14 residues. The CDR3 bases are TGTGCCAGCAGTACCGGGACTAGCTACTTGCAGCAGTTCTTC. Protein sequence: CASSTGTSYLQQFF.

The chain has TRBV4-2 and TRBJ2-2; TRBD2 aligns across 9 bases. The V segment lost 0 bases and the J segment 0 bases; nucleotides outside the gene matches: 5. CDR1 is LGHNA, CDR2 YNFKEQ, per germline. CDR3 length: 18 residues. CDR3 sequence: CASSQEKAGGTNTGELFF. The CDR3 coding sequence is TGTGCCAGCAGCCAAGAGAAGGCGGGGGGGACGAACACCGGGGAGCTGTTTTTT.

V and J are TRBV5-4 and TRBJ2-7, with D unresolved. Germline-derived CDR1 and CDR2 are SGHNT and YYREEE (reference sequence). This CDR3 is 14 amino acids long. Trimming took off 5 bases at V and 3 bases at J, with 15 bases between the two ends. The CDR3 sequence is CASSPGPTHYEQYF. Written as DNA, the CDR3 is TGTGCCAGCAGTCCCGGTCCGACCCACTACGAGCAGTACTTC.

This chain joins TRBV27 and TRBJ2-7; tentative D call: TRBD2 (5 bases). Germline V gene data show CDR1 as MNHEY and CDR2 as SMNVEV (reference sequence). CDR3 length equals 14 residues. V was pared by 8 bases and J by 3 bases, with 17 bases between. The CDR3 here is CASGFSRTRYEQYF. DNA of the CDR3: TGTGCCAGCGGGTTTAGCCGGACTCGCTACGAGCAGTACTTC.

This chain links TRBV7-9 with TRBJ1-4; 8 bases fit TRBD1. This CDR3 contains 14 residues. The ends lost 5 bases at V and 7 bases at J; junction bases unmatched: 6. The germline V gene encodes CDR1 SEHNR and CDR2 FQNEAQ (reference sequence). Here the CDR3 DNA reads TGTGCCAGCAGCCCCAGGGGGCGCATTGAAAAACTGTTTTTT. Protein product: CASSPRGRIEKLFF.

The J gene is TRBJ2-1, the V gene TRBV27, with D perhaps TRBD1 (5 bases). CDR1 and CDR2 from the germline V gene are MNHEY and SMNVEV (reference sequence). V lost 0 bases and J lost 0, with 15 bases in between. This CDR3 has 18 residues. This CDR3 is CASSLSAETESSYNEQFF. DNA for the CDR3: TGTGCCAGCAGTTTATCTGCGGAGACAGAGAGCTCCTACAATGAGCAGTTCTTC.

J is TRBJ1-1 and V is TRBV7-9, with D possibly TRBD1 on 5 matching bases. Germline CDR1 and CDR2: SEHNR and FQNEAQ (reference sequence). V shed 0 bases and J shed 7 bases, with 15 bases lying between them. This CDR3 region has 15 residues. The DNA for the CDR3 is TGTGCCAGCAGCTTAGCAGGAGGGGCAGGCGTTGAAGCTTTCTTT. Amino acids: CASSLAGGAGVEAFF.

Only one count was recorded for this clone. This chain uses TRBV4-3 with TRBJ2-1; no firm D call. Germline V lookup: CDR1 LGHNA, CDR2 YSLEER. CDR3 length: 13 residues. V dropped 2 bases and J dropped 11 bases, with 13 bases sitting between them. CDR3 nucleotides: TGCGCCAGCAGCCAAACAGTAGATGAGCAGCAGTTCTTC. This codes for CASSQTVDEQQFF.

This rearrangement joins TRBV4-3 to TRBJ2-2; D might be TRBD2 (6 bases). This CDR3 comprises 16 residues. Germline CDR1 is LGHNA and CDR2 is YSLEER. The ends were cut back, 0 bases at V and 6 bases at J, with 14 bases in the middle. For the CDR3, the DNA is TGCGCCAGCAGCCAAGATGAGGGAGGAAATTCCGGGGAGCTGTTTTTT. Translated, it gives CASSQDEGGNSGELFF.

In the case of this clone: A junction end diverges from the germline sequence, so it may reflect a read error. The chain recombines TRBV7-6 with TRBJ2-5; TRBD2 aligns across 8 bases. This CDR3 spans 15 amino acids. From germline, CDR1 is SGHVS and CDR2 FNYEAQ. The CDR3 sequence is CASSDPRGVQETQYF. CDR3 nucleotides: TGTGCCAGCAGCGACCCGCGGGGGGTTCAAGAAACCCAGTACTTC.

This clone was recorded a few times. The rearrangement uses TRBV10-2 and TRBJ2-1, with 9 bases that match TRBD2. This CDR3 comprises 14 residues. CDR1 and CDR2 from the germline V gene are WSHSY and SAAADI. Losses at the gene ends were 8 bases for V and 7 bases for J; bases not matched to a gene: 9. CDR3 loop: CASDPGLAGNEQFF. The CDR3 DNA reads TGCGCCAGCGACCCGGGACTAGCTGGAAATGAGCAGTTCTTC.

The rearrangement uses TRBV4-3 and TRBJ1-2, with TRBD1 as a possible D gene (5 bases). Looked up from germline, CDR1 is LGHNA and CDR2 is YSLEER. The CDR3 length is 13 residues. Trimming cost V 0 bases and J 8 bases, with 10 bases left between them. In DNA, the CDR3 is TGCGCCAGCAGCCAAGACAGGGTGTTAGGCTACACCTTC. Protein product: CASSQDRVLGYTF.

The chain couples TRBV15 to TRBJ1-1; the D is unclear. Trimming took off 0 bases at V and 8 bases at J, with 13 bases between the two ends. CDR1 is LNHNV and CDR2 is YYDKDF in the germline V gene (reference sequence). There are 14 residues in the CDR3. CDR3: CATSRDRASEEAFF. DNA for the CDR3: TGTGCCACCAGCAGAGATCGGGCCTCAGAGGAAGCTTTCTTT.

The chain recombines TRBV4-1 with TRBJ2-6, with 11 bases fitting TRBD1. V shed 1 base, J shed 1 base, and the junction held 12 bases outside the gene matches. The CDR3 sequence is 21 residues long. The germline V gene encodes CDR1 MGHRA and CDR2 YSYEKL. CDR3 in amino acids: CASSQGGSGTGGQSGANVLTF. The CDR3 bases are TGCGCCAGCAGCCAAGGAGGGTCCGGGACAGGGGGACAATCTGGGGCCAACGTCCTGACTTTC.

This chain links TRBV4-1 with TRBJ1-2, with a weak D call TRBD1 (5 bases). Germline V gives CDR1 MGHRA, CDR2 YSYEKL. The CDR3 length is 19 residues. Trimming took 4 bases from V and 4 from J, leaving 28 bases between them. Here the CDR3 DNA reads TGCGCCAGCAGCCCACACGAACGGGACCCAGGGCCCTATGGCTATGGCTACACCTTC. This gives the protein CASSPHERDPGPYGYGYTF.

This rearrangement joins TRBV27 to TRBJ1-2; D is unclear. CDR1 is MNHEY, CDR2 SMNVEV, per germline (reference sequence). Trimming shortened V by 5 bases and J by 7 bases, and 14 bases separated the two germline ends. The CDR3 extends over 13 amino acids. CDR3 nucleotide sequence: TGTGCCAGCAGTCCCCCAGGTATAGGTGGCTACACCTTC. This gives the protein CASSPPGIGGYTF.

J is TRBJ2-2 and V is TRBV19; D gene ambiguous. Germline V gene lookup returns CDR1 LNHDA and CDR2 SQIVND (reference sequence). Trimming took off 7 bases at V and 1 base at J, with 4 bases between the two ends. The CDR3 sequence is 12 residues long. For the CDR3, the DNA is TGTGCCAGTAAGAGGAACACCGGGGAGCTGTTTTTT. It translates to CASKRNTGELFF.

J is TRBJ1-1 and V is TRBV6-5; the D gene is possibly TRBD1 (6 bases). V lost 0 bases and J lost 1, with 9 bases in between. Germline-derived CDR1 and CDR2 are MNHEY and SVGAGI. This CDR3 comprises 15 residues. CDR3 in DNA: TGTGCCAGCAGTTACTCGCGGGGGCGGAACACTGAAGCTTTCTTT. Encoded protein: CASSYSRGRNTEAFF.

The chain combines TRBV9 with TRBJ1-5; the D gene is possibly TRBD1 (6 bases). Germline assignment: CDR1 SGDLS and CDR2 YYNGEE. Trimming removed 4 bases at V and 3 bases at J, with 11 bases between. The CDR3 is 14 amino acids. The CDR3, as DNA: TGTGCCAGCAGCTCGGGGGGGGCCAATCAGCCCCAGCATTTT. Its translation is CASSSGGANQPQHF.